This T cell receptor beta chain was recorded in a study of post-analysis software for immune sequencing data. Study results and caveats: Patients used four to six TRBV segments, including TRBV5-6, TRBV5-1 and TRBV20-1, more often than controls.

This clonotype was picked up a small number of times. Its antigen is unknown. TCR beta libraries were prepared from cDNA with unique molecular identifiers. TCRdb reprocessed the PCR reads via MiXCR and lists one record per CDR3 protein. Of 250,000 to 300,000 distinct CDR3 sequences listed, 36% are singletons. Germline V gene sequence: CDR1 SGHDN, CDR2 FVKESK. The CDR3 loop spans 16 amino acids. V was trimmed by 0 bases and J by 4 bases, leaving 15 bases between them. Specimen: blood. The source of this sequence is a girl aged 5 to 17 with multiple sclerosis. The chain uses TRBV14 and TRBJ1-1; a possible D gene is TRBD1 (5 bases). DNA for the CDR3: TGTGCCAGCAGCCAAGACGGTTGGGGCCGTAGCACTGAAGCTTTCTTT. Translated, it gives CASSQDGWGRSTEAFF.